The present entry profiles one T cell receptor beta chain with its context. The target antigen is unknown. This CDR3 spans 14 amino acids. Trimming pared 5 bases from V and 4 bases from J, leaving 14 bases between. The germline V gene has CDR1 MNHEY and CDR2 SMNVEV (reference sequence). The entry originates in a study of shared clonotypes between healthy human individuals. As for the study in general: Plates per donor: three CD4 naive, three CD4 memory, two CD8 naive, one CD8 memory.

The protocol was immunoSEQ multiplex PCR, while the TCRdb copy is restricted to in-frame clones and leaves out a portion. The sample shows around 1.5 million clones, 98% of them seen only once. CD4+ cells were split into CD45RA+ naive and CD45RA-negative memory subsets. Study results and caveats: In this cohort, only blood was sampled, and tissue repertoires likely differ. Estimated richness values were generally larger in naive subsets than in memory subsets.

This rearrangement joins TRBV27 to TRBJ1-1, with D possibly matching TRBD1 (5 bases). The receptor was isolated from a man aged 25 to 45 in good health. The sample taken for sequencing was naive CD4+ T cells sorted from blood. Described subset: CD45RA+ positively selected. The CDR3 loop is CASSGMRGGTEAFF. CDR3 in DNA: TGTGCCAGCAGTGGAATGAGGGGCGGCACTGAAGCTTTCTTT.